This T cell receptor (beta chain) was documented in a study of blood T cell repertoires in COVID-19. As for the study in general: Donors in the United States, Italy and Spain gave samples during acute or convalescent COVID-19. PBMCs, B-cell-depleted T cells, or T cells were the source of the cDNA or gDNA that made up the material.

V lost 5 bases, J lost 7 bases, and 15 bases lay in between. This CDR3 spans 13 amino acids. CDR1 is SEHNR, CDR2 FQNEAQ, per germline (reference sequence). Original data processing: Reference gene primers were amplified, and this amplification served to estimate nucleated cell counts. The data were produced by immunoSEQ multiplex PCR, yet TCRdb's version contains in-frame clones alone and is incomplete. V and J calls and clone size are as listed in that table; D and trimming were resolved from the DNA. The table shows about 200,000 clones, with roughly 83% occurring only once. The rearrangement joins TRBV7-9 to TRBJ2-7, with D perhaps TRBD2 (5 bases). Sequenced: peripheral blood. This TCR derives from a man between 40 and 49 years old with acute or convalescent COVID-19. CDR3 protein: CASSTEALLEQYF. The CDR3 nucleotides read TGTGCCAGCAGCACGGAGGCTCTCCTGGAGCAGTACTTC.